This TCR beta chain was identified during a study of blood T cell repertoires in COVID-19. Across the whole study: From the United States, Italy and Spain came samples of acute and convalescent COVID-19. Sample material is recorded as cDNA or gDNA derived from T cells, B-cell-depleted T cells, or PBMCs.

Authors' data handling: It was from reference gene primer amplification that nucleated cell counts were estimated. TCRdb's copy holds only in-frame clones and misses some; the assay was immunoSEQ multiplex PCR. The V and J calls and the clone size are those of that table, but D and trimming were determined from the DNA. The profile shows 310,000 or so clones, more than 75% of them singletons. The germline gives CDR1 MNHEY, CDR2 SVGEGT. The CDR3 has 13 amino acids. The V end lost 1 base, the J end lost 4 bases, and 6 bases lay between the germline ends. Sample: peripheral blood. The V gene is TRBV6-2 or TRBV6-3, the J gene TRBJ2-3; no clear D gene. This TCR came from a man between 65 and 85 years old with acute or convalescent COVID-19. CDR3: CASSYFGADTQYF. The CDR3 nucleotides read TGTGCCAGCAGTTACTTCGGTGCAGATACGCAGTATTTT.